These 24 T cell receptor beta chains were all obtained from the same sample, sequenced in a study of graft-versus-host responses after intestinal transplantation. TCRdb's copy holds only in-frame clones and misses some; the assay was immunoSEQ multiplex PCR. This sample has about 130,000 clones, with around 90% found just once. No cognate antigen is known for these TCRs. The sample consisted of unstimulated CD4+ T cells sorted from spleen or lymph node cells, taken before intestinal transplant. These receptors were taken from a human donor who received an intestinal transplant.

The genes are TRBV19 and TRBJ2-1; D call uncertain. Germline CDR1 LNHDA, CDR2 SQIVND (reference sequence). V was cut by 5 bases and J by 9 bases, with 5 bases left in between. This CDR3 contains 10 residues. DNA for the CDR3: TGTGCCAGTAGTGCAGGTGAGCAGTTCTTC. This sequence encodes CASSAGEQFF.

The V call is TRBV6-1, the J call TRBJ2-1; D is undetermined. Germline CDR1 and CDR2: MNHNS and SASEGT. Between the trimmed V and J ends, which lost 6 bases and 0 bases, there was a span of 12 bases. The CDR3 covers 15 residues. Written as DNA, the CDR3 is TGTGCCAGCAGGACTGGGTTTTACTCCTACAATGAGCAGTTCTTC. It specifies CASRTGFYSYNEQFF.

The chain has TRBV7-3 and TRBJ2-5; 9 bases are a match to TRBD1. Germline CDR1 and CDR2: SGHTA and FQGTGA. V shed 5 bases, J shed 2 bases, and the junction held 6 bases outside the gene matches. CDR3 length equals 15 residues. The chain's CDR3 is CASSQDRGPQETQYF. CDR3 sequence (DNA): TGTGCCAGCAGCCAGGACAGGGGCCCTCAAGAGACCCAGTACTTC.

V gene TRBV18 combines with J gene TRBJ1-5; 10 bases map to TRBD1. In germline, CDR1 is KGHSH, CDR2 LQKENI. V trimming: 8 bases; J trimming: 7 bases; junction bases outside the gene matches: 8. The CDR3 covers 14 residues. The CDR3: CASALGTGEQPQHF. The CDR3, as DNA: TGTGCCAGCGCGCTTGGGACAGGGGAACAGCCCCAGCATTTT.

The CDR3 region is CASSLNQGRETQYF. As DNA, the CDR3 is TGTGCCAGCAGTTTAAACCAGGGTCGAGAGACCCAGTACTTC. The chain is built from TRBV28 and TRBJ2-5; possible D gene TRBD1, 5 bases. V was pared by 2 bases and J by 4 bases, with 11 bases between. CDR1 and CDR2 from the germline V gene are MDHEN and SYDVKM. This CDR3 contains 14 residues.

The genes are TRBV28 and TRBJ2-4, with D unresolved. The germline gives CDR1 MDHEN, CDR2 SYDVKM. The CDR3 length is 13 residues. The V end was cut by 2 bases, the J end by 7 bases, with 9 bases between. CDR3 bases: TGTGCCAGCAGTTTAGGGGATCTGAACATTCAGTACTTC. It specifies CASSLGDLNIQYF.

The rearrangement uses TRBV5-5 and TRBJ1-1; D gene unclear. The V gene's germline CDR1 is SGHKS and CDR2 YYEKEE (reference sequence). The CDR3 is made up of 13 amino acids. V was pared by 4 bases and J by 0 bases, with 7 bases between. The CDR3: CASSPRVNTEAFF. The CDR3 nucleotides read TGTGCCAGCAGCCCACGGGTGAACACTGAAGCTTTCTTT.

J is TRBJ2-3 and V is TRBV5-5; unclear D gene. Trimming took 2 bases from V and 1 from J, leaving 14 bases between them. Germline values: CDR1 SGHKS, CDR2 YYEKEE (reference sequence). CDR3 size: 16 residues. The DNA for the CDR3 is TGTGCCAGCAGCTTTCCTGAGAGCCGGGGCACAGATACGCAGTATTTT. Protein: CASSFPESRGTDTQYF.

The rearrangement links TRBV4-1 to TRBJ2-7; no reliable D call. This CDR3 has 13 amino acids. Germline V gene data show CDR1 as MGHRA and CDR2 as YSYEKL. Trimming cost V 4 bases and J 0 bases, with 7 bases left between them. The CDR3 bases are TGCGCCAGCAGCCCTCAGTACTCCTACGAGCAGTACTTC. Protein sequence: CASSPQYSYEQYF.

The chain links TRBV30 to TRBJ1-2; weak D call: TRBD1 (5 bases). The CDR3 is 15 residues long. CDR1 is GTSNPN, CDR2 SVGIG, per germline (reference sequence). CDR3 loop: CATDWGRGLNYGYTF. In DNA form, the CDR3 reads TGTGCTACGGATTGGGGGAGGGGACTTAACTATGGCTACACCTTC.

The V and J genes are TRBV4-1 and TRBJ2-7; D gene uncertain. The germline V gene encodes CDR1 MGHRA and CDR2 YSYEKL. This CDR3 contains 14 residues. Deletions cut 0 bases from V and 9 bases from J, with 15 bases between. The CDR3, as DNA: TGCGCCAGCAGCCAAGATCAGAGAATAAGGGTGCAGTACTTC. It codes for CASSQDQRIRVQYF.

This clone was seen a single time. This rearrangement joins TRBV5-8 to TRBJ2-5, with D perhaps TRBD2 (6 bases). Germline lookup yields CDR1 SGHTS and CDR2 YDEGEE. Trimming took 4 bases from V and 3 from J, leaving 16 bases between them. The CDR3 totals 15 residues. CDR3 bases: TGTGCCAGCAGCCAGGGACTCCAGGGCGAAGAGACCCAGTACTTC. The encoded protein is CASSQGLQGEETQYF.

The rearrangement links TRBV28 to TRBJ1-1; no firm D call. Trimming took 6 bases from V and 3 from J, leaving 17 bases between them. This CDR3 has 15 amino acids. CDR1 and CDR2 from the germline V gene are MDHEN and SYDVKM. The CDR3 region has the DNA TGTGCCAGCAGCCGCCGAATGGGAGGGTACACTGAAGCTTTCTTT. Protein: CASSRRMGGYTEAFF.

The V and J genes are TRBV10-3 and TRBJ2-3; D is unclear. The CDR3 consists of 12 residues. Trimming cost V 6 bases and J 0 bases, with 4 bases left between them. Germline V gene lookup returns CDR1 ENHRY and CDR2 SYGVKD. The CDR3 nucleotides read TGTGCCATCAGCATTAGCACAGATACGCAGTATTTT. Its translation is CAISISTDTQYF.

This sequence joins TRBV7-9 and TRBJ2-5, with TRBD2 as a possible D gene (5 bases). The CDR3 has 14 amino acids. The V gene's germline CDR1 is SEHNR and CDR2 FQNEAQ (reference sequence). V lost 3 bases and J 2 bases, leaving 10 bases between the germline ends. CDR3 amino acids: CASSFSSSQETQYF. The DNA of the CDR3 is TGTGCCAGCAGCTTCTCTAGCTCGCAAGAGACCCAGTACTTC.

The V gene is TRBV7-6, the J gene TRBJ1-1, with TRBD1 matching 7 bases. Germline V gene lookup returns CDR1 SGHVS and CDR2 FNYEAQ. J lost 5 bases, V lost 5 bases, and 17 bases had no gene match. The CDR3 is 17 amino acids. The CDR3 spells CASSIWDRAPTGTEAFF. The CDR3 nucleotides are TGTGCCAGCAGCATCTGGGACAGAGCCCCAACGGGGACTGAAGCTTTCTTT.

This rearrangement joins TRBV4-1 to TRBJ2-2; D is ambiguous. The CDR3 contains 17 residues. The germline CDR1 and CDR2 sequences are MGHRA and YSYEKL. V shed 2 bases and J shed 0 bases, with 13 bases lying between them. Here the CDR3 reads CASSQSVAAPNTGELFF. The CDR3 nucleotides are TGCGCCAGCAGCCAATCTGTCGCGGCCCCGAACACCGGGGAGCTGTTTTTT.

The V gene is TRBV5-6, the J gene TRBJ2-1; the D is unclear. Deletions cut 4 bases from V and 0 bases from J, with 11 bases between. The CDR3 runs to 15 residues. Germline lookup yields CDR1 SGHDT and CDR2 YYEEEE. CDR3 sequence (DNA): TGTGCCAGCAGCCGAGGACCAAGCTCCTACAATGAGCAGTTCTTC. Translation: CASSRGPSSYNEQFF.

The V call is TRBV15, the J call TRBJ2-7; TRBD2 agrees at 12 bases. The ends lost 1 base at V and 3 bases at J; junction bases unmatched: 1. This CDR3 spans 15 amino acids. Germline CDR1 LNHNV, CDR2 YYDKDF (reference sequence). The CDR3 coding sequence is TGTGCCACCAGCAGAGCGACTAGCGGGAGCTACGAGCAGTACTTC. Its translation: CATSRATSGSYEQYF.

As concerns this clone: The identical CDR3 is also encoded by other nucleotide sequences in the sample. The chain carries TRBV5-5 and TRBJ1-3; D is perhaps TRBD1 (5 bases). The germline V gene encodes CDR1 SGHKS and CDR2 YYEKEE (reference sequence). V shed 1 base and J shed 4 bases, with 15 bases lying between them. The CDR3 totals 16 residues. This CDR3 is CASSLRGAVGGNTIYF. The CDR3 DNA is TGTGCCAGCAGCTTGCGCGGGGCTGTAGGAGGAAACACCATATATTTT.

This chain connects TRBV7-9 to TRBJ2-7; possible D gene TRBD2, 5 bases. From germline, CDR1 is SEHNR and CDR2 FQNEAQ (reference sequence). This CDR3 spans 14 amino acids. Trimming removed 2 bases at V and 6 bases at J, with 14 bases between. The CDR3 protein is CASSLTTRVSEQYF. The CDR3, as DNA: TGTGCCAGCAGCTTAACTACTAGAGTTAGCGAGCAGTACTTC.

The V gene is TRBV7-6, the J gene TRBJ1-2; D is ambiguous. Trimming stripped 4 bases from V and 2 bases from J, with 11 bases between. The germline V gene has CDR1 SGHVS and CDR2 FNYEAQ. The CDR3 loop spans 14 amino acids. CDR3 bases: TGTGCCAGCAGCTCTTTCGACACGAACTATGGCTACACCTTC. Its translation is CASSSFDTNYGYTF.

The rearrangement uses TRBV5-4 and TRBJ1-1, with TRBD1 as a possible D gene (5 bases). V was clipped by 4 bases and J by 10 bases, with 14 bases between them. CDR3 length equals 12 residues. Germline CDR1 is SGHNT and CDR2 is YYREEE (reference sequence). CDR3: CASSKGTYGAFF. The CDR3 bases are TGTGCCAGCAGCAAGGGGACTTATGGAGCTTTCTTT. Based on the CDR3 plus reference TRBV5-4 and TRBJ1-1, the full variable domain is ETGVTQSPTHLIKTRGQQVTLRCSSQSGHNTVSWYQQALGQGPQFIFQYYREEENGRGNFPPRFSGLQFPNYSSELNVNALELDDSALYLCASSKGTYGAFFGQGTRLTVV.

The chain couples TRBV19 to TRBJ2-1; the match to TRBD2 covers 8 bases. The ends lost 5 bases at V and 5 bases at J; junction bases unmatched: 11. Germline loops: CDR1 LNHDA, CDR2 SQIVND (reference sequence). The CDR3 is made up of 16 amino acids. The CDR3 loop is CASSSWGLGADNEQFF. The DNA for the CDR3 is TGTGCCAGTAGTTCTTGGGGACTAGGTGCCGACAATGAGCAGTTCTTC. Complete variable domain (other parts from reference TRBV19 and TRBJ2-1): DGGITQSPKYLFRKEGQNVTLSCEQNLNHDAMYWYRQDPGQGLRLIYYSQIVNDFQKGDIAEGYSVSREKKESFPLTVTSAQKNPTAFYLCASSSWGLGADNEQFFGPGTRLTVL.